Below are 11 T cell receptor beta chains sequenced from a single sample in a study of cytotoxic CD8 clonotypes in ibrutinib-treated CLL. TCRdb keeps only in-frame clones here, not all; method: immunoSEQ multiplex PCR. The sample records about 72,000 clones, about 64% being singletons. The material sequenced was PBMCs, taken after 12 months of ibrutinib treatment. The receptors derive from a human donor with chronic lymphocytic leukemia.

V and J are TRBV6-6 and TRBJ1-4; D unresolved. The germline V and J ends were trimmed by 2 bases and 6 bases, with 13 bases remaining between them. From germline, CDR1 is MNHNY and CDR2 SVGAGI (reference sequence). This CDR3 contains 15 residues. CDR3 amino acids: CASSYLGDRHEKLFF. CDR3 nucleotides: TGTGCCAGCAGTTACCTGGGAGATCGCCATGAAAAACTGTTTTTT.

The V and J genes are TRBV10-3 and TRBJ2-5; the D gene is possibly TRBD1 (6 bases). CDR3 size: 15 residues. Per the germline V gene, CDR1 is ENHRY and CDR2 is SYGVKD. Trimming pared 0 bases from V and 4 bases from J, leaving 12 bases between. For the CDR3, the DNA is TGTGCCATCAGTGAGTCGAACAGGGTTGGAGAGACCCAGTACTTC. Its protein product is CAISESNRVGETQYF.

This clone is a singleton in its sample. This CDR3 reads CAITPTGRGTEAFF. The CDR3 bases are TGTGCCATCACCCCGACAGGTAGGGGCACTGAAGCTTTCTTT. This chain uses TRBV10-3 with TRBJ1-1; a weak D match, TRBD1 (6 bases). The germline V gene encodes CDR1 ENHRY and CDR2 SYGVKD. The CDR3 length is 14 residues. Trimming left V 7 bases short and J 4 bases short, with 16 bases between.

The chain recombines TRBV9 with TRBJ2-2; 7 bases are a match to TRBD1. CDR3 length equals 14 residues. Trimming took 2 bases from V and 3 from J; bases not matched to a gene: 1. Germline assignment: CDR1 SGDLS and CDR2 YYNGEE. CDR3 DNA: TGTGCCAGCAGCGTTACAGGGGACACCGGGGAGCTGTTTTTT. Protein: CASSVTGDTGELFF.

This chain joins TRBV4-1 and TRBJ1-1; D is unclear. Trimming took off 0 bases at V and 1 base at J, with 9 bases between the two ends. CDR1 and CDR2 from the germline V gene are MGHRA and YSYEKL. This CDR3 is built from 15 residues. The CDR3 DNA reads TGCGCCAGCAGCCAAGATCGTAGGGCGAACACTGAAGCTTTCTTT. This sequence encodes CASSQDRRANTEAFF.

The rearrangement joins TRBV10-3 to TRBJ1-3, with D perhaps TRBD1 (5 bases). CDR1 ENHRY and CDR2 SYGVKD come from the germline V gene. V lost 8 bases, J lost 0 bases, and 14 bases lay in between. This CDR3 spans 15 amino acids. The CDR3 bases are TGTGCCATCGGCCAAGGGGTCGACTCTGGAAACACCATATATTTT. Its translation is CAIGQGVDSGNTIYF.

The rearrangement links TRBV23-1 to TRBJ1-2; D is unclear. TRBV23-1 has ORF status, its function being uncertain. There are 17 residues in the CDR3. The V end lost 4 bases, the J end lost 5 bases, and 23 bases lay between the germline ends. The CDR3 sequence: CASSRLIANGDGYGYTF. The CDR3 DNA follows: TGCGCCAGCAGTCGCCTCATAGCCAACGGGGATGGATATGGCTACACCTTC.

There are a few counts of this clone. V usage is TRBV18 and J usage is TRBJ1-3; D not certain. Trimming removed 3 bases from V and 0 bases from J, with 9 bases in between. The V gene's germline CDR1 is KGHSH and CDR2 LQKENI. The CDR3 sequence is 15 residues long. The CDR3 DNA is TGTGCCAGCTCACCCTCCCCGACCTCTGGAAACACCATATATTTT. As protein: CASSPSPTSGNTIYF.

This clone showed up just once. V usage is TRBV6-6 and J usage is TRBJ1-6; no reliable D call. V shed 0 bases and J shed 7 bases, with 10 bases lying between them. CDR3 length: 15 residues. Germline V lookup: CDR1 MNHNY, CDR2 SVGAGI (reference sequence). Here the CDR3 reads CASSYSPGGNSPLHF. The CDR3 bases are TGTGCCAGCAGTTACTCGCCAGGCGGAAATTCACCCCTCCACTTT.

J is TRBJ1-2 and V is TRBV4-1; D is perhaps TRBD1 (5 bases). The CDR3 length is 16 residues. Trimming pared 2 bases from V and 0 bases from J, leaving 13 bases between. Germline values: CDR1 MGHRA, CDR2 YSYEKL. This CDR3 reads CASSQPTDIANYGYTF. Here the CDR3 DNA reads TGCGCCAGCAGCCAACCGACGGACATTGCTAACTATGGCTACACCTTC.

J is TRBJ1-2 and V is TRBV29-1; D gene ambiguous. Germline lookup yields CDR1 SQVTM and CDR2 ANQGSEA. V was trimmed by 0 bases and J by 4 bases, leaving 12 bases between them. CDR3 length: 14 residues. CDR3 DNA sequence: TGCAGCGTTGAAGACCCCCCGGGTAGCTATGGCTACACCTTC. Translated, it gives CSVEDPPGSYGYTF. The complete variable domain, with remaining parts taken from reference TRBV29-1 and TRBJ1-2, reads SAVISQKPSRDICQRGTSLTIQCQVDSQVTMMFWYRQQPGQSLTLIATANQGSEATYESGFVIDKFPISRPNLTFSTLTVSNMSPEDSSIYLCSVEDPPGSYGYTFGSGTRLTVV.